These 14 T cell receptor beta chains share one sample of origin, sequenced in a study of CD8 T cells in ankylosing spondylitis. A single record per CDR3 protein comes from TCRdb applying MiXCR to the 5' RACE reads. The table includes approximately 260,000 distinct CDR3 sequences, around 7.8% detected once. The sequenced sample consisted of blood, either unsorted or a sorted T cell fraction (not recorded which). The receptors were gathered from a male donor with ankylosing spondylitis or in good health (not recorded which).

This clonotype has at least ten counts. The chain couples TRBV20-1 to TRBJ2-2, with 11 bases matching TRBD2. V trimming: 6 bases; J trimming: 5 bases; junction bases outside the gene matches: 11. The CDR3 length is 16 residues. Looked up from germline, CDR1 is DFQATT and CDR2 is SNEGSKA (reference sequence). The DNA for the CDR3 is TGCAGTGCGACTCGCACTAGCGGGGGTGGTACCGGGGAGCTGTTTTTT. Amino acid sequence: CSATRTSGGGTGELFF.

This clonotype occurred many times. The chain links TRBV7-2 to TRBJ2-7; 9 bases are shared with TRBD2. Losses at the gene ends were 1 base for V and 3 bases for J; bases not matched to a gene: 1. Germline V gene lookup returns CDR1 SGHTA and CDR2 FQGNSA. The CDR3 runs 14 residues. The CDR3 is CASSLDSGSYEQYF. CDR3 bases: TGTGCCAGCAGCTTAGATAGCGGGAGCTACGAGCAGTACTTC. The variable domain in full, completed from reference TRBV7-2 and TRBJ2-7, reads GAGVSQSPSNKVTEKGKDVELRCDPISGHTALYWYRQSLGQGLEFLIYFQGNSAPDKSGLPSDRFSAERTGGSVSTLTIQRTQQEDSAVYLCASSLDSGSYEQYFGPGTRLTVT.

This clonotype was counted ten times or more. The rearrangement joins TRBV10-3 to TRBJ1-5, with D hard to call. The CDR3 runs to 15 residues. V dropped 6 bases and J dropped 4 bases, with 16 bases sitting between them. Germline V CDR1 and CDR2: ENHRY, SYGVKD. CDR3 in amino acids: CAIRADPGPNQPQHF. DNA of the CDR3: TGTGCCATCAGGGCGGACCCCGGCCCTAATCAGCCCCAGCATTTT.

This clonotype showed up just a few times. The CDR3 sequence: CASSPWTGAKNIQYF. CDR3 DNA: TGTGCCAGCAGCCCGTGGACAGGCGCTAAAAACATTCAGTACTTC. The rearrangement links TRBV7-2 to TRBJ2-4; 7 positions match TRBD1. The length of the CDR3 is 15 residues. Germline V gene sequence: CDR1 SGHTA, CDR2 FQGNSA. Trimming at V came to 5 bases and at J to 4 bases, leaving 8 bases not matched to a gene. The full variable domain, with the rest looked up from reference TRBV7-2 and TRBJ2-4, is GAGVSQSPSNKVTEKGKDVELRCDPISGHTALYWYRQSLGQGLEFLIYFQGNSAPDKSGLPSDRFSAERTGGSVSTLTIQRTQQEDSAVYLCASSPWTGAKNIQYFGAGTRLSVL.

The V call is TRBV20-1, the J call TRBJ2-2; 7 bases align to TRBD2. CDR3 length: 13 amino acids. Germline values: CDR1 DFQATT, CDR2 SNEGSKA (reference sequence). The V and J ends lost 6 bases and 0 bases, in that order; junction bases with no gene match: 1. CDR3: CSAAGTNTGELFF. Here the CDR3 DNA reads TGCAGTGCAGCGGGGACGAACACCGGGGAGCTGTTTTTT.

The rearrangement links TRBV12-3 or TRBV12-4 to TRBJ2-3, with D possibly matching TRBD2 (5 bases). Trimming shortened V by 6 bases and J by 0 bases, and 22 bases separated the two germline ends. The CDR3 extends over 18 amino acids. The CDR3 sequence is CASSGIGALATSTDTQYF. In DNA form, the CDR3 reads TGTGCCAGCAGCGGGATCGGCGCCCTGGCCACTAGCACAGATACGCAGTATTTT.

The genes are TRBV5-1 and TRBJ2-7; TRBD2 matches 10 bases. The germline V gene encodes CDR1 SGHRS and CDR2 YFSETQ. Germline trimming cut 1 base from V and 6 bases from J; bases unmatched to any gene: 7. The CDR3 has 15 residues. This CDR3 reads CASSLYASGSGEQYF. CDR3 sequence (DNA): TGCGCCAGCAGCTTGTATGCTAGCGGGAGTGGCGAGCAGTACTTC.

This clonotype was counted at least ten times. The CDR3 is CASGREGTEAFF. The CDR3 DNA follows: TGTGCCAGCGGAAGGGAAGGAACTGAAGCTTTCTTT. V usage is TRBV6-1 and J usage is TRBJ1-1; D unclear. With 8 bases removed from V and 5 bases from J, the gap between germline ends came to 12 bases. Germline V gene lookup returns CDR1 MNHNS and CDR2 SASEGT. The CDR3 extends over 12 amino acids.

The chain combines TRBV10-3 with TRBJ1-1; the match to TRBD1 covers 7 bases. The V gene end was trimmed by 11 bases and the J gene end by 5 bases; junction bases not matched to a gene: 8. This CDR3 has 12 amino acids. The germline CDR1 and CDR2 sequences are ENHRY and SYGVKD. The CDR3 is CAVGQGVTEAFF. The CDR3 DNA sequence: TGTGCCGTTGGTCAGGGGGTGACTGAAGCTTTCTTT.

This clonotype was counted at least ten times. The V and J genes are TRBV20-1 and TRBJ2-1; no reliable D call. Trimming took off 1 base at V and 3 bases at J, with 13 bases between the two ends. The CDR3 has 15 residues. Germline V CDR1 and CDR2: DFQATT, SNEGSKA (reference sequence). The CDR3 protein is CSARVVGASYNEQFF. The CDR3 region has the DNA TGCAGTGCTAGAGTAGTGGGTGCAAGCTACAATGAGCAGTTCTTC.

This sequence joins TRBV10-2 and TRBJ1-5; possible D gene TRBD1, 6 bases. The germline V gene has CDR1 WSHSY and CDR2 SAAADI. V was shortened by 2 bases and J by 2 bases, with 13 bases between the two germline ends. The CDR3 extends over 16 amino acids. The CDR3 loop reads CASSEVPGHRNQPQHF. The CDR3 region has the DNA TGCGCCAGCAGTGAGGTCCCGGGACACCGCAATCAGCCCCAGCATTTT.

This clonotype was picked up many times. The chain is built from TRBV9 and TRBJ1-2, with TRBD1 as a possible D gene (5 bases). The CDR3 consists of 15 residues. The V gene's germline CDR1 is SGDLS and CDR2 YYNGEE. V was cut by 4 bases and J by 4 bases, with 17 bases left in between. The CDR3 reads CASSNTGGWSYGYTF. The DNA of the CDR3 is TGTGCCAGCAGCAATACAGGCGGCTGGAGCTATGGCTACACCTTC.

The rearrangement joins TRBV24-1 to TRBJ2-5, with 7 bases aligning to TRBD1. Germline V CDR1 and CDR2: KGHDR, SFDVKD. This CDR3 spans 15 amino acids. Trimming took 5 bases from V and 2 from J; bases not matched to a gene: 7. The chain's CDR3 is CATSAAGGPQETQYF. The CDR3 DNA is TGTGCCACCAGTGCGGCAGGGGGACCACAAGAGACCCAGTACTTC.

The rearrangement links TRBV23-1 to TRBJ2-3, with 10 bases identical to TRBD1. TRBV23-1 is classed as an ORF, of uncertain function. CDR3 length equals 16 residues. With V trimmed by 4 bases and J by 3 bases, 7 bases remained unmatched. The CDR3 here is CASSRIDRGLTDTQYF. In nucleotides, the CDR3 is TGCGCCAGCAGTCGGATAGACAGGGGGCTGACAGATACGCAGTATTTT.